The 19 T cell receptor beta chains below come from one sample, sequenced in a study of naive and memory T cell subsets (dated by TCRdb to about 2017). The library was built by means of UMI-ligation and nested PCR. The sequencer was an Illumina MiSeq. To cover both TRBC1 and TRBC2, the beta constant-region primer consisted of an equimolar mix of two oligonucleotides. The ligated cDNA went through four rounds of PCR with nested alpha and beta constant-region primers together with the SP2 primer. TCRdb trimmed public reads at Q25 via fastp, called clones via MiXCR and kept in-frame beta chains. Each CDR3 protein appears once, grouped with its most common genes and DNA. This sample holds tens of thousands of distinct CDR3 sequences; approximately 18% were observed only once. The ten most abundant clones make up more than 3% of the sample. Sequenced sample: effector memory CD4+ T cells from blood. The cell subset or site label corresponds to: effector memory, CD45RA- CD27-. These receptors all come from a human donor in good health.

V and J are TRBV3-1 and TRBJ2-3; 13 bases map to TRBD2. Germline CDR1 reads LGHDT; CDR2 reads YNNKEL (reference sequence). V lost 6 bases, J lost 6 bases, and 6 bases stayed unmatched. The CDR3 runs to 15 residues. CDR3 DNA sequence: TGTGCCAGCAGTCCCGGACTAGCGGGAGTGGATACGCAGTATTTT. Its translation is CASSPGLAGVDTQYF.

In this sample, this clonotype turned up a few times. The rearrangement links TRBV12-2 to TRBJ1-5; the table calls TRBD1, which could not be checked here. TRBV12-2 is a known pseudogene. The CDR3 length is 17 residues. Here the CDR3 DNA reads TGTGCAAGTCGCTTAGCCACCGCGACAGGGAGAGGGCAGCCCCAGCATTTT. It translates to CASRLATATGRGQPQHF.

This clonotype was detected ten times or more. The V gene is TRBV28, the J gene TRBJ1-4; 7 nucleotides line up with TRBD1. The CDR3 runs 14 residues. The germline V gene encodes CDR1 MDHEN and CDR2 SYDVKM. V was pared by 6 bases and J by 8 bases, with 9 bases of the junction left unmatched. The CDR3 region has the DNA TGTGCCAGCAGCAAAAGACAGGGCCGCGAAAAACTGTTTTTT. It codes for CASSKRQGREKLFF.

This clonotype qualifies as medium-sized (0.01 to 0.1%). The V call is TRBV28, the J call TRBJ2-7; tentative D call: TRBD2 (6 bases). Germline lookup yields CDR1 MDHEN and CDR2 SYDVKM. The CDR3 is made up of 12 amino acids. The CDR3, as DNA: TGTGCTTCGGAGGGAAGGACCTACGAGCAGTACTTC. It is translated as CASEGRTYEQYF. Full variable domain (missing parts from reference TRBV28 and TRBJ2-7): DVKVTQSSRYLVKRTGEKVFLECVQDMDHENMFWYRQDPGLGLRLIYFSYDVKMKEKGDIPEGYSVSREKKERFSLILESASTNQTSMYLCASEGRTYEQYFGPGTRLTVT.

A few counts support this clonotype. The J gene is TRBJ1-1, the V gene TRBV29-1; 8 bases agree with TRBD1. Germline assignment: CDR1 SQVTM and CDR2 ANQGSEA. There are 15 residues in the CDR3. Trimming cost V 6 bases and J 7 bases; bases outside gene matches: 16. The CDR3 coding sequence is TGCAGCGTCCCGGGACAGGCTAGGTCCTCCGGTGAAGCTTTCTTT. This codes for CSVPGQARSSGEAFF. The full variable domain, completed using reference TRBV29-1 and TRBJ1-1, is SAVISQKPSRDICQRGTSLTIQCQVDSQVTMMFWYRQQPGQSLTLIATANQGSEATYESGFVIDKFPISRPNLTFSTLTVSNMSPEDSSIYLCSVPGQARSSGEAFFGQGTRLTVV.

This clonotype appeared a few times. The chain is built from TRBV7-2 and TRBJ1-6; 9 bases are a match to TRBD1. The CDR3 has 15 amino acids. Trimming removed 1 base from V and 5 bases from J; junction bases left unmatched: 0. The germline V gene has CDR1 SGHTA and CDR2 FQGNSA. In DNA, the CDR3 is TGTGCCAGCAGCTTAGGGGACAGGGATAATTCACCCCTCCACTTT. Translating gives CASSLGDRDNSPLHF.

As to this clonotype: A junction boundary mismatches the germline segment, possibly from a read error. The genes are TRBV5-4 and TRBJ2-6, with TRBD1 matching 7 bases. Per germline, CDR1 SGHNT and CDR2 YYREEE (reference sequence). This CDR3 is built from 15 residues. The CDR3 region is CASTLTGSGANVLTF. The CDR3 region has the DNA TGTGCCAGCACCTTGACAGGGTCTGGGGCCAACGTCCTGACTTTC. The whole variable domain, filled in from reference TRBV5-4 and TRBJ2-6, reads ETGVTQSPTHLIKTRGQQVTLRCSSQSGHNTVSWYQQALGQGPQFIFQYYREEENGRGNFPPRFSGLQFPNYSSELNVNALELDDSALYLCASTLTGSGANVLTFGAGSRLTVL.

V gene TRBV11-2 combines with J gene TRBJ2-6; 7 bases align to TRBD2. Germline V gene data show CDR1 as SGHAT and CDR2 as FQNNGV. There are 19 residues in the CDR3. V was pared by 1 base and J by 4 bases, with 13 bases of the junction left unmatched. CDR3 residues: CASSLAGGGSRTGANVLTF. The CDR3 nucleotides read TGTGCCAGCAGCTTAGCCGGAGGCGGGAGTCGTACCGGGGCCAACGTCCTGACTTTC.

This clonotype was detected only a few times. V gene TRBV19 combines with J gene TRBJ2-3, with D maybe TRBD2 (6 bases). Germline loops: CDR1 LNHDA, CDR2 SQIVND (reference sequence). With 0 bases removed from V and 5 bases from J, the gap between germline ends came to 24 bases. This CDR3 comprises 19 residues. CDR3: CASSIDQRTNPLGRDTQYF. CDR3 DNA sequence: TGTGCCAGTAGTATAGATCAGAGGACTAATCCCCTCGGGAGAGATACGCAGTATTTT.

By share of the sample, this clonotype is medium-sized. V is TRBV20-1 and J is TRBJ1-2, with D possibly TRBD1 on 6 matching bases. The germline V gene has CDR1 DFQATT and CDR2 SNEGSKA (reference sequence). Trimming shortened V by 0 bases and J by 8 bases, and 13 bases separated the two germline ends. The CDR3 runs to 13 residues. The DNA of the CDR3 is TGCAGTGCTAGAGATAGTTCAGGGGCGGGCTACACCTTC. Translating gives CSARDSSGAGYTF.

The chain links TRBV20-1 to TRBJ1-1, with a tentative D call TRBD1 (5 bases). This CDR3 has 14 amino acids. Germline V gene sequence: CDR1 DFQATT, CDR2 SNEGSKA (reference sequence). Trimming removed 6 bases at V and 3 bases at J, with 17 bases between. DNA for the CDR3: TGCAGTGCCCCTTTAGGTGGGGGACACACTGAAGCTTTCTTT. Translating gives CSAPLGGGHTEAFF.

This clonotype appeared a few times. The chain combines TRBV11-2 with TRBJ2-1; 13 nucleotides line up with TRBD2. CDR3 length: 15 amino acids. Germline V gene lookup returns CDR1 SGHAT and CDR2 FQNNGV. V lost 4 bases and J lost 6; bases outside the gene matches: 3. The CDR3 nucleotides read TGTGCCAGCAGCTCGCGACTAGCGGGAGGCAATGAGCAGTTCTTC. This sequence encodes CASSSRLAGGNEQFF.

The J gene is TRBJ1-5, the V gene TRBV19; 9 bases fit TRBD1. The trim removed 11 bases at V and 3 bases at J, leaving 8 bases unmatched. The CDR3 is 14 amino acids. Germline V gene lookup returns CDR1 LNHDA and CDR2 SQIVND (reference sequence). DNA of the CDR3: TGTGCCGGACATCGGACAGGGGACAATCAGCCCCAGCATTTT. Protein: CAGHRTGDNQPQHF.

This clonotype was counted only a few times. The gene calls are TRBV11-2 and TRBJ2-1; D is possibly TRBD2 (6 bases). This CDR3 has 18 amino acids. V was trimmed by 1 base and J by 7 bases, leaving 23 bases between them. The germline gives CDR1 SGHAT, CDR2 FQNNGV. The DNA for the CDR3 is TGTGCCAGCAGCTTAGTCCCGGGTCGGGGGAGATCGGATAATGAGCAGTTCTTC. As protein: CASSLVPGRGRSDNEQFF.

This clonotype was observed a handful of times. The V gene is TRBV23-1, the J gene TRBJ2-3; D may be TRBD1 (5 bases). TRBV23-1 carries the ORF label, with uncertain function. With 11 bases removed from V and 6 bases from J, the gap between germline ends came to 21 bases. This CDR3 is built from 14 residues. This CDR3 reads CAHKGFGSLDTQYF. For the CDR3, the DNA is TGCGCCCACAAGGGGTTTGGTTCTTTGGATACGCAGTATTTT.

This clonotype appeared many times. The chain recombines TRBV28 with TRBJ1-6; a weak D match, TRBD1 (6 bases). V lost 5 bases, J lost 6 bases, and 11 bases lay in between. From germline, CDR1 is MDHEN and CDR2 SYDVKM. CDR3 size: 14 residues. The CDR3 spells CASSPRQVNSPLHF. The DNA of the CDR3 is TGTGCCAGCAGTCCCCGACAGGTTAATTCACCCCTCCACTTT.

This clonotype was observed a handful of times. The chain recombines TRBV5-1 with TRBJ1-1; no clear D. The CDR3 has 15 residues. Germline CDR1 is SGHRS and CDR2 is YFSETQ. V dropped 1 base and J dropped 2 bases, with 12 bases sitting between them. The CDR3 coding sequence is TGCGCCAGCAGCTTGATAGGCGGTGGAAACACTGAAGCTTTCTTT. Encoded protein: CASSLIGGGNTEAFF.

The V and J genes are TRBV12-3 or TRBV12-4 and TRBJ1-3, with TRBD1 matching 10 bases. The junction had 17 bases not matched to a gene; V was cut back by 6 bases and J by 0 bases. The CDR3 has 20 residues. The CDR3 here is CASSSPGDRGLVFSGNTIYF. The CDR3 DNA is TGTGCCAGCAGCTCCCCGGGGGACAGGGGCCTCGTCTTCTCTGGAAACACCATATATTTT.

The rearrangement uses TRBV5-1 and TRBJ2-3; no clear D gene. V was shortened by 0 bases and J by 2 bases, with 7 bases between the two germline ends. The CDR3 length is 14 residues. Germline values: CDR1 SGHRS, CDR2 YFSETQ. The CDR3 DNA reads TGCGCCAGCAGCTTGGGGCGGTCCACAGATACGCAGTATTTT. It codes for CASSLGRSTDTQYF. Filled out from reference TRBV5-1 and TRBJ2-3, the complete variable domain reads KAGVTQTPRYLIKTRGQQVTLSCSPISGHRSVSWYQQTPGQGLQFLFEYFSETQRNKGNFPGRFSGRQFSNSRSEMNVSTLELGDSALYLCASSLGRSTDTQYFGPGTRLTVL.